The clone carrying this TCR beta chain occurred many times. The data were obtained in a study of neurological immune-mediated disorders. TCRdb recomputed calls from the 5' RACE reads with MiXCR, one row per CDR3 protein. In the table there are 15,000 to 20,000 distinct CDR3 sequences, around 15% of which are singletons. The CDR3 covers 13 residues. J was trimmed by 5 bases and V by 4 bases; bases with no gene match: 3. Germline V gene sequence: CDR1 LNHDA, CDR2 SQIVND (reference sequence). The sequencing sample was made of CD4+ T cells from blood. This sequence originates from a woman in her sixties with HTLV-1-associated myelopathy (HAM/TSP). The genes are TRBV19 and TRBJ2-5; TRBD1 matches 8 bases. The CDR3: CASSTTGGETQYF. The CDR3 nucleotides read TGTGCCAGTAGTACTACAGGGGGGGAGACCCAGTACTTC. The whole variable domain, filled in from reference TRBV19 and TRBJ2-5, reads DGGITQSPKYLFRKEGQNVTLSCEQNLNHDAMYWYRQDPGQGLRLIYYSQIVNDFQKGDIAEGYSVSREKKESFPLTVTSAQKNPTAFYLCASSTTGGETQYFGPGTRLLVL.